Listed below are T cell receptor beta chains from one sample, sequenced in a study of Ad26.COV2.S vaccination and SARS-CoV-2 variants. Measured with immunoSEQ multiplex PCR; TCRdb has only the in-frame clones, and not every one. The sample records approximately 350,000 clones, 80% to 90% being singletons. This material consisted of peripheral blood, taken in a trial of Ad26.COV2.S vaccine versus placebo. The receptors come from a person between 18 and 59 years old who received the Ad26.COV2.S COVID-19 vaccine or a placebo. Each CDR3 is given with its conserved first and last residue. D genes are given only for firm matches. The listing skips clone size in some rows; elsewhere it reads once, few, many or a size class.

many	TRBV7-3	TRBJ2-7	TRBD1	TGTGCCAGCAGCTTATCGACAGGGGCCTACGAGCAGTACTTC	CASSLSTGAYEQYF
once	TRBV3-1/TRBV3-2	TRBJ2-7	TRBD1	TGTGCCAGCAGCCAAGGGACAGGGGGGCCCTACGAGCAGTACTTC	CASSQGTGGPYEQYF
once	TRBV19	TRBJ2-7	.	TGTGCCAGTAGTAATGGCCGGCACGAGCAGTACTTC	CASSNGRHEQYF
.	TRBV5-8	TRBJ1-5	TRBD1	TGTGCCAGCAGCTACGGACAGGGGATGATGAATCAGCCCCAGCATTTT	CASSYGQGMMNQPQHF
.	TRBV5-1	TRBJ1-1	.	TGCGCCAGCAGCTCTTCAGTGAACACTGAAGCTTTCTTT	CASSSSVNTEAFF
.	TRBV2	TRBJ2-7	TRBD2	TGTGCCAGCAGGCGACTAGCGTTCGAGCAGTACTTC	CASRRLAFEQYF
.	TRBV2	TRBJ1-2	.	TGTGCCAGCAGTGGCAGACCTAATACCGATGGCTACACCTTC	CASSGRPNTDGYTF
.	TRBV18	TRBJ1-2	.	TGTGCCAGCTCACCAGACAGGCTAAATGGCTACACCTTC	CASSPDRLNGYTF
.	TRBV2	TRBJ1-6	.	TGTGCCAGCAGCGCCCTGCAAACTTACCTAAATTCACCCCTCCACTTT	CASSALQTYLNSPLHF
.	TRBV6-1	TRBJ1-2	TRBD1	TGTGCCAGCAGTGCTACGGGACAGGGGAACCTTTATGGCTACACCTTC	CASSATGQGNLYGYTF
few	TRBV2	TRBJ2-7	TRBD1	TGTGCCAGCAGTACAGGGGGCGTTCCCTACGAGCAGTACTTC	CASSTGGVPYEQYF
.	TRBV19	TRBJ2-2	.	TGTGCCAGTAGTCCTCAATACGCCGGGGAGCTGTTTTTT	CASSPQYAGELFF
.	TRBV25-1	TRBJ1-4	.	TGTGCCAGCAGTGTGGGAAGGGGTTTCGCCAGAGGGGTGTTTTTT	CASSVGRGFARGVFF
.	TRBV10-3	TRBJ2-1	TRBD2	TGTGCCATCAGTGGTGCGGCGGGAGGCGTCTACAATGAGCAGTTCTTC	CAISGAAGGVYNEQFF
.	TRBV30	TRBJ2-6	.	TGTGCCTGGAGTCCCCCCGGATCAGGGCGAGGTGGGGCCAACGTCCTGACTTTC	CAWSPPGSGRGGANVLTF
.	TRBV18	TRBJ1-2	.	TGTGCCAGCTCCGGGACGGCATATGGCTACACCTTC	CASSGTAYGYTF
.	TRBV11-3	TRBJ1-1	.	TGTGCCAGCAGCTTAGAGGCGGGACAAGAAGCTTTCTTT	CASSLEAGQEAFF
.	TRBV11-3	TRBJ1-1	.	TGTGCCAGCAGCCGAAATTCGCACGCTGAAGCTTTCTTT	CASSRNSHAEAFF
.	TRBV7-9	TRBJ2-2	.	TGTGCCAGCAGCTCCCCCTGGGCGAACACCGGGGAGCTGTTTTTT	CASSSPWANTGELFF
.	TRBV18	TRBJ2-3	.	TGTGCCAGCTCACCACCTAGCACAGATACGCAGTATTTT	CASSPPSTDTQYF
once	TRBV20-1	TRBJ1-1	.	TGCAGTGCTAGTAAAGCAAACCCCGCTGAAGCTTTCTTT	CSASKANPAEAFF
once	TRBV11-1	TRBJ2-2	.	TGTGCCAGCAGCTTATCGACGGCGAACACCGGGGAGCTGTTTTTT	CASSLSTANTGELFF
.	TRBV25-1	TRBJ2-1	.	TGTGCCAGCAGTTTCCCAGGGGTGGATGGGAATGAGCAGTTCTTC	CASSFPGVDGNEQFF
.	TRBV7-9	TRBJ1-5	.	TGTGCCAGCAGCTTATTTGAGGGTCAGCCCCAGCATTTT	CASSLFEGQPQHF
.	TRBV3-1/TRBV3-2	TRBJ1-1	.	TGTGCCAGCAGCCAAGATGGAGGTAGCCTCCAGGCTGAAGCTTTCTTT	CASSQDGGSLQAEAFF
.	TRBV9	TRBJ2-1	TRBD2	TGTGCCAGCAGCCCCCCGGCTAGCGGGGGCCTACCTTCCTCCTACAATGAGCAGTTCTTC	CASSPPASGGLPSSYNEQFF
.	TRBV7-2	TRBJ2-5	TRBD1	TGTGCCAGCAGCCCGGACACAGGGGGCGCAAGTAAGACCCAGTACTTC	CASSPDTGGASKTQYF
few	TRBV6-5	TRBJ2-7	.	TGTGCCAGCAGTTACTCGCGCCGTCAGGTTACGAGGCAGTACTTC	CASSYSRRQVTRQYF
few	TRBV27	TRBJ1-4	TRBD1	TGTGCCAGCAGTGGCCTGGGACAGGGGGCTGCTAATGAAAAACTGTTTTTT	CASSGLGQGAANEKLFF